This T cell receptor beta chain is from a study of T-cell reconstitution after alpha-beta-depleted transplantation in children. The length of the CDR3 is 12 residues. V dropped 10 bases and J dropped 5 bases, with 12 bases sitting between them. CDR1 and CDR2 from the germline V gene are MDHEN and SYDVKM. Unique molecular identifiers were incorporated when the TCRbeta library was constructed. One entry per CDR3 protein results from TCRdb running MiXCR on the PCR reads. This repertoire shows roughly 400,000 distinct CDR3 sequences, roughly 22% found once; its top ten account for over 3.5%. To note about this clonotype: Given the absence of the conserved phenylalanine or tryptophan at the CDR3 end, a read error is likely.

This receptor was identified in a human donor who donated a stem cell graft to a child with acute myeloid leukemia. The material was PBMCs from the stem cell graft donor, obtained from the stem cell graft. V is TRBV28 and J is TRBJ2-1; tentative D call: TRBD1 (6 bases). The CDR3 DNA reads as TGTGCCACCACGGACAGAAACAATGAGCAGTTCTAC. Its protein is CATTDRNNEQFY.